In this sample, the clone carrying this TCR beta chain turned up a few times. Antigen: not known. The second PCR ran about 6 to 12 cycles with a sample-barcoded 5' primer and J-beta primers. In TCRdb, the 5' RACE reads were re-called with MiXCR into one record per CDR3 protein. This sample carries about 1.5 million distinct CDR3 sequences, 35% to 45% of them seen once, and the ten largest clones take just over 4%. The source of the sample is a study of blood T cells in healthy people across ages. The CDR3 runs to 13 residues. With V trimmed by 5 bases and J by 7 bases, 2 bases remained unmatched. CDR1 is ENHRY, CDR2 SYGVKD, per germline. General study points: Not knowing donor CMV status may have confounded expanded clonotype changes. Bulk PBMC profiling left naive and antigen-experienced comparisons inconclusive. Age showed a roughly linear inverse relationship with TCR beta diversity per million T cells.

V usage is TRBV10-3 and J usage is TRBJ2-1; 10 bases map to TRBD2. The sequenced sample was blood. The TCR comes from a woman under 30 in good health. CDR3 protein: CAISPSGSNEQFF. DNA of the CDR3: TGTGCCATCAGTCCTAGCGGGAGTAATGAGCAGTTCTTC.